Below are 28 T cell receptor beta chains sequenced from a single sample in a study. TCRdb used MiXCR to reprocess the RT-PCR reads, holding one entry per CDR3 protein. The table has hundreds of thousands of distinct CDR3 sequences, approximately 15% seen once; the top ten hold roughly 3.9%. Source material: memory CD4+ T cells from blood. The receptors were sampled from a female donor in good health, serving as a healthy control.

This clonotype was counted between two and nine times. The V gene is TRBV20-1, the J gene TRBJ1-2; 9 bases align to TRBD1. The CDR3 extends over 18 amino acids. The V gene's germline CDR1 is DFQATT and CDR2 SNEGSKA (reference sequence). The J segment lost 2 bases and the V segment lost 0 bases, leaving 13 bases of the junction unmatched. The CDR3 region has the DNA TGCAGTGCTAGAGATTTGCCCCGGCGGGACAGGGCCAACTATGGCTACACCTTC. Protein product: CSARDLPRRDRANYGYTF.

V usage is TRBV12-3 or TRBV12-4 and J usage is TRBJ1-5; D call uncertain. The CDR3 runs to 15 residues. V shed 1 base and J shed 4 bases, with 11 bases lying between them. Written as DNA, the CDR3 is TGTGCCAGCAGTTTAGGGGCACGGCAAAATCAGCCCCAGCATTTT. Its translation is CASSLGARQNQPQHF.

This clonotype was detected many times. The V gene is TRBV20-1, the J gene TRBJ1-2, with D possibly being TRBD1 (5 bases). V was shortened by 6 bases and J by 7 bases, with 18 bases between the two germline ends. The CDR3 sequence is 13 residues long. From germline, CDR1 is DFQATT and CDR2 SNEGSKA (reference sequence). CDR3 amino acids: CSAALWGVVGYTF. The CDR3 DNA follows: TGCAGTGCCGCACTGTGGGGCGTCGTTGGCTACACCTTC.

This chain uses TRBV6-1 with TRBJ1-2, with D perhaps matching TRBD1 (6 bases). The length of the CDR3 is 16 residues. Germline CDR1 reads MNHNS; CDR2 reads SASEGT. V lost 9 bases and J 4 bases, leaving 24 bases between the germline ends. The CDR3 protein is CASSFLGQFEVYGYTF. Here the CDR3 DNA reads TGTGCCAGTTCTTTTCTTGGACAGTTTGAGGTCTATGGCTACACCTTC.

This clonotype was seen ten or more times. The chain uses TRBV6-5 and TRBJ2-6; either TRBD1 or TRBD2 may supply D (5 bases each). Trimming stripped 2 bases from V and 0 bases from J, with 11 bases between. The length of the CDR3 is 17 residues. Germline CDR1 and CDR2: MNHEY and SVGAGI. For the CDR3, the DNA is TGTGCCAGCAGTTACGTCGCAGGGACCTCTGGGGCCAACGTCCTGACTTTC. It translates to CASSYVAGTSGANVLTF.

In nucleotides, the CDR3 is TGCGCCAGCAGCTTGGGGATTACGATGCGCCAGTATGAAGCTTTCTTT. Protein product: CASSLGITMRQYEAFF. J is TRBJ1-1 and V is TRBV5-1, with D unclear. The V gene's germline CDR1 is SGHRS and CDR2 YFSETQ. The CDR3 is 16 amino acids. Between the trimmed V and J ends, which lost 0 bases and 7 bases, there was a span of 19 bases.

Ten or more counts support this clonotype. The chain has TRBV6-1 and TRBJ2-1, with D possibly TRBD1 on 5 matching bases. The CDR3 consists of 11 residues. The V gene lost 6 bases and the J gene lost 5 bases, with 5 bases spanning the gap. The germline V gene encodes CDR1 MNHNS and CDR2 SASEGT. The CDR3 is CASRDNNEQFF. The CDR3, as DNA: TGTGCCAGCAGGGACAACAATGAGCAGTTCTTC.

This clonotype was seen more than once but under ten times. The chain couples TRBV6-5 to TRBJ1-2; D unclear. Looked up from germline, CDR1 is MNHEY and CDR2 is SVGAGI. This CDR3 comprises 13 residues. Between the trimmed V and J ends, which lost 10 bases and 4 bases, there was a span of 16 bases. The CDR3 region has the DNA TGTGCCACCTCCGGGGAGGTCCCCTATGGCTACACCTTC. It codes for CATSGEVPYGYTF.

In this sample, this clonotype turned up many times. V and J are TRBV5-6 and TRBJ2-7, with a tentative D call TRBD1 (5 bases). The CDR3 contains 14 residues. CDR1 is SGHDT and CDR2 is YYEEEE in the germline V gene. Trimming cost V 1 base and J 3 bases, with 11 bases left between them. The CDR3 coding sequence is TGTGCCAGCAGCTTGACAGGTACAGTCTACGAGCAGTACTTC. It is translated as CASSLTGTVYEQYF. Full variable domain (outside the CDR3, taken from reference TRBV5-6 and TRBJ2-7): DAGVTQSPTHLIKTRGQQVTLRCSPKSGHDTVSWYQQALGQGPQFIFQYYEEEERQRGNFPDRFSGHQFPNYSSELNVNALLLGDSALYLCASSLTGTVYEQYFGPGTRLTVT.

This clonotype was seen more than once but under ten times. The chain recombines TRBV20-1 with TRBJ2-4; unclear D gene. There are 14 residues in the CDR3. V shed 0 bases and J shed 0 bases, with 6 bases lying between them. Germline V gene data show CDR1 as DFQATT and CDR2 as SNEGSKA (reference sequence). The CDR3 loop reads CSAREFIAKNIQYF. The CDR3 region has the DNA TGCAGTGCTAGAGAATTTATAGCCAAAAACATTCAGTACTTC.

V gene TRBV6-6 combines with J gene TRBJ2-2; TRBD2 matches 8 bases. The CDR3 totals 15 residues. Germline CDR1 reads MNHNY; CDR2 reads SVGAGI (reference sequence). Trimming at V came to 10 bases and at J to 3 bases, leaving 10 bases not matched to a gene. Here the CDR3 reads CATRESGGYTGELFF. CDR3 DNA sequence: TGTGCCACCCGAGAGAGCGGGGGATACACCGGGGAGCTGTTTTTT.

The chain couples TRBV25-1 to TRBJ2-5; TRBD2 aligns across 11 bases. CDR3 length equals 16 residues. Unmatched junction bases numbered 5, after V lost 1 base and J lost 4 bases. The germline V gene has CDR1 MGHDK and CDR2 SYGVNS. The CDR3 DNA is TGTGCCAGCAGTGAATTGACTAGCGGGACAGGAGAGACCCAGTACTTC. Its translation is CASSELTSGTGETQYF.

This chain uses TRBV9 with TRBJ2-1; 8 bases align to TRBD2. The V gene end was trimmed by 0 bases and the J gene end by 8 bases; junction bases not matched to a gene: 10. CDR1 is SGDLS, CDR2 YYNGEE, per germline. The CDR3 sequence is 16 residues long. In nucleotides, the CDR3 is TGTGCCAGCAGCGTAGAGCCAGCGGGAGAAAACGATGAGCAGTTCTTC. This translates into CASSVEPAGENDEQFF.

The V and J genes are TRBV9 and TRBJ2-7, with D perhaps being TRBD1 or TRBD2 (5 bases each). The CDR3 is 13 amino acids. Per germline, CDR1 SGDLS and CDR2 YYNGEE. V lost 2 bases and J lost 3, with 9 bases in between. This chain's CDR3 is CASSVGVNYEQYF. CDR3 DNA: TGTGCCAGCAGCGTGGGGGTCAACTACGAGCAGTACTTC. The variable domain in full, completed from reference TRBV9 and TRBJ2-7, reads DSGVTQTPKHLITATGQRVTLRCSPRSGDLSVYWYQQSLDQGLQFLIQYYNGEERAKGNILERFSAQQFPDLHSELNLSSLELGDSALYFCASSVGVNYEQYFGPGTRLTVT.

This clonotype was seen only once. In DNA, the CDR3 is TGTGCCACCAGTGCGCCAGGGCCGGTTAATGAGCAGTTCTTC. Its translation: CATSAPGPVNEQFF. This chain uses TRBV24-1 with TRBJ2-1; TRBD1 is a possible D gene (5 bases). V shed 5 bases and J shed 7 bases, with 14 bases lying between them. The CDR3 sequence is 14 residues long. Per the germline V gene, CDR1 is KGHDR and CDR2 is SFDVKD.

The chain combines TRBV7-2 with TRBJ2-2; TRBD1 matches 9 bases. The junction had 7 bases not matched to a gene; V was cut back by 2 bases and J by 0 bases. CDR1 is SGHTA and CDR2 is FQGNSA in the germline V gene. The CDR3 is made up of 18 amino acids. In DNA form, the CDR3 reads TGTGCCAGCAGCTTAACCTCCGGGACAGGGTCGAACACCGGGGAGCTGTTTTTT. It codes for CASSLTSGTGSNTGELFF. Full variable domain (remainder filled in from reference TRBV7-2 and TRBJ2-2): GAGVSQSPSNKVTEKGKDVELRCDPISGHTALYWYRQSLGQGLEFLIYFQGNSAPDKSGLPSDRFSAERTGGSVSTLTIQRTQQEDSAVYLCASSLTSGTGSNTGELFFGEGSRLTVL.

The sample holds many counts of this clonotype. The chain is built from TRBV7-6 and TRBJ2-7; 12 bases align to TRBD2. Germline V gene lookup returns CDR1 SGHVS and CDR2 FNYEAQ. With V trimmed by 5 bases and J by 4 bases, 9 bases remained unmatched. This CDR3 has 16 residues. This chain's CDR3 is CASSPRLAGDVYEQYF. Written as DNA, the CDR3 is TGTGCCAGCAGCCCGAGACTAGCGGGGGATGTATACGAGCAGTACTTC.

This clonotype occurred a few times. This chain's CDR3 is CASSQDKVSSYEQYF. The CDR3, as DNA: TGTGCCAGCAGCCAAGATAAGGTGAGCTCCTACGAGCAGTACTTC. The chain joins TRBV4-2 to TRBJ2-7; D unclear. Germline V gene data show CDR1 as LGHNA and CDR2 as YNFKEQ. The CDR3 spans 15 residues. Trimming took 0 bases from V and 0 from J, leaving 9 bases between them.

The chain couples TRBV29-1 to TRBJ2-5, with 9 bases aligning to TRBD1. CDR3 length equals 12 residues. Germline assignment: CDR1 SQVTM and CDR2 ANQGSEA. The CDR3 nucleotides read TGCAGTACGGGACAGGGTGGGGAGACCCAGTACTTC. Translated, it gives CSTGQGGETQYF.

This clonotype was seen a few times. The J gene is TRBJ1-5, the V gene TRBV12-3 or TRBV12-4; D may be TRBD1 (6 bases). V was clipped by 4 bases and J by 6 bases, with 16 bases between them. There are 15 residues in the CDR3. CDR3 DNA sequence: TGTGCCAGCAGTTCAATTACAGGGACCCGTCAGCCCCAGCATTTT. Translating gives CASSSITGTRQPQHF.

This clonotype was observed a few times. This chain connects TRBV6-1 to TRBJ1-1; 8 positions match TRBD1. Germline lookup yields CDR1 MNHNS and CDR2 SASEGT. The CDR3 covers 15 residues. The J segment lost 2 bases and the V segment lost 8 bases, leaving 10 bases of the junction unmatched. The CDR3 loop reads CASAPGQVTNTEAFF. The CDR3 DNA follows: TGTGCCAGCGCGCCGGGACAGGTAACCAACACTGAAGCTTTCTTT.

A few counts support this clonotype. The chain carries TRBV20-1 and TRBJ1-4, with D uncertain. This CDR3 has 14 residues. Germline V CDR1 and CDR2: DFQATT, SNEGSKA (reference sequence). Trimming took off 0 bases at V and 15 bases at J, with 20 bases between the two ends. CDR3 in DNA: TGCAGTGCTAGAGATCGTTTTTTGGAAGGGAGGGTGTTTTTT. Encoded protein: CSARDRFLEGRVFF.

This chain connects TRBV5-6 to TRBJ2-3; D may be TRBD2 (5 bases). Deletions cut 2 bases from V and 0 bases from J, with 16 bases between. CDR3 length: 17 residues. CDR1 is SGHDT and CDR2 is YYEEEE in the germline V gene. CDR3 DNA sequence: TGTGCCAGCAGCTTATACTTAGCCGGGGTTAGCACAGATACGCAGTATTTT. Protein: CASSLYLAGVSTDTQYF. The whole variable domain, remainder taken from reference TRBV5-6 and TRBJ2-3, is DAGVTQSPTHLIKTRGQQVTLRCSPKSGHDTVSWYQQALGQGPQFIFQYYEEEERQRGNFPDRFSGHQFPNYSSELNVNALLLGDSALYLCASSLYLAGVSTDTQYFGPGTRLTVL.

This clonotype occurred a few times. V gene TRBV5-1 combines with J gene TRBJ2-3, with D tentatively TRBD1 (7 bases). Germline lookup yields CDR1 SGHRS and CDR2 YFSETQ. With 5 bases removed from V and 5 bases from J, the gap between germline ends came to 15 bases. The CDR3 is 14 residues long. CDR3 residues: CASRDPGGGDTQYF. In DNA form, the CDR3 reads TGCGCCAGCAGGGACCCAGGGGGAGGAGATACGCAGTATTTT.

In this sample, this clonotype turned up a few times. V is TRBV7-2 and J is TRBJ2-1; D gene uncertain. Trimming took 7 bases from V and 2 from J, leaving 9 bases between them. The CDR3 covers 13 residues. CDR1 SGHTA and CDR2 FQGNSA come from the germline V gene. CDR3 bases: TGTGCCAGCACCAGTCCTACCTACAATGAGCAGTTCTTC. Translation: CASTSPTYNEQFF.

The chain employs TRBV4-1 and TRBJ2-1; D is perhaps TRBD2 (6 bases). The CDR3 is 17 residues long. Germline V gene sequence: CDR1 MGHRA, CDR2 YSYEKL. The ends were cut back, 0 bases at V and 5 bases at J, with 17 bases in the middle. As DNA, the CDR3 is TGCGCCAGCAGCCAAGATCGCCGGCTAGCGACGAACAATGAGCAGTTCTTC. It yields the protein CASSQDRRLATNNEQFF.

In its sample, this clonotype was seen many times. V is TRBV15 and J is TRBJ2-1; 8 nucleotides align to TRBD2. Germline V lookup: CDR1 LNHNV, CDR2 YYDKDF (reference sequence). Losses at the gene ends were 3 bases for V and 3 bases for J; bases not matched to a gene: 4. The CDR3 runs to 15 residues. CDR3 amino acids: CATSSAGGYYNEQFF. Here the CDR3 DNA reads TGTGCCACCAGCAGTGCGGGAGGATACTACAATGAGCAGTTCTTC. Supplemented by reference TRBV15 and TRBJ2-1, the full variable domain reads DAMVIQNPRYQVTQFGKPVTLSCSQTLNHNVMYWYQQKSSQAPKLLFHYYDKDFNNEADTPDNFQSRRPNTSFCFLDIRSPGLGDTAMYLCATSSAGGYYNEQFFGPGTRLTVL.

This clonotype was seen only a few times. The chain carries TRBV29-1 and TRBJ1-4, with 9 bases lining up with TRBD1. The CDR3 loop spans 14 amino acids. Per germline, CDR1 SQVTM and CDR2 ANQGSEA. V lost 5 bases and J lost 8; bases outside the gene matches: 9. The CDR3 is CSVSYGTGQEKLFF. Written as DNA, the CDR3 is TGCAGCGTTTCATACGGGACAGGGCAGGAAAAACTGTTTTTT.